The sequence of this T cell receptor (beta chain) was determined in a study of control samples from healthy donors and cancer patients. The assay was immunoSEQ multiplex PCR, and TCRdb's table has in-frame clones only and misses some. Of roughly 100,000 clones in the sample, roughly 94% were seen once. Germline V lookup: CDR1 MNHEY, CDR2 SMNVEV (reference sequence). V dropped 6 bases and J dropped 3 bases, with 18 bases sitting between them. The CDR3 has 16 amino acids. The specimen was blood. The V call is TRBV27, the J call TRBJ2-1; D uncertain. This sequence originates from a woman younger than 30 in good health. The chain's CDR3 is CASSSHGSRVYNEQFF. DNA for the CDR3: TGTGCCAGCAGCAGCCACGGCTCCCGGGTCTACAATGAGCAGTTCTTC.